Reported below is one T cell receptor (beta chain). PCR was performed using 60 Vbeta and 13 Jbeta primers. TCRdb's table, derived via immunoSEQ multiplex PCR, lists solely in-frame clones and lacks some. The sample has under 250,000 clones, 65% to 90% seen once. This sample was included in a study of cytomegalovirus exposure and HLA in healthy donors. The V end lost 6 bases, the J end lost 0 bases, and 12 bases lay between the germline ends. The CDR3 is 15 residues long. Looked up from germline, CDR1 is SNHLY and CDR2 is FYNNEI. Sample: PBMCs. This sequence was found in a woman aged 45-60 years in good health and CMV-seronegative. The chain combines TRBV2 with TRBJ1-5, with D possibly being TRBD1 (5 bases). CDR3 bases: TGTGCCAGCAGCCGGGGGGGGACTAGCAATCAGCCCCAGCATTTT. This gives the protein CASSRGGTSNQPQHF.